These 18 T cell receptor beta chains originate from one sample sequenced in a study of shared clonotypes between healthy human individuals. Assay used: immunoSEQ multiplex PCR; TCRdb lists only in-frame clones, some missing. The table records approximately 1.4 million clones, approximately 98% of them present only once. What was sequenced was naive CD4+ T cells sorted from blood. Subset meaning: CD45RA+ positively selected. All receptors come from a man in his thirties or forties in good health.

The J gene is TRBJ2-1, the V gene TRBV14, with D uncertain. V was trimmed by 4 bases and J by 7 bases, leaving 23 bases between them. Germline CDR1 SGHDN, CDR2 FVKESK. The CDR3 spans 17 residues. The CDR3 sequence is CASSPSPLRARWNEQFF. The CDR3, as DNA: TGTGCCAGCAGCCCCTCTCCCCTCCGGGCCAGGTGGAATGAGCAGTTCTTC.

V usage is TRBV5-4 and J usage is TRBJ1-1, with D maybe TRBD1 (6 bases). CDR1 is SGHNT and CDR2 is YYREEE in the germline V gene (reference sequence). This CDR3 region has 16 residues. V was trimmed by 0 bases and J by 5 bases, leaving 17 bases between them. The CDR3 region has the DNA TGTGCCAGCAGCTTGGAGACAGGCCCACGAGGGACTGAAGCTTTCTTT. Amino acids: CASSLETGPRGTEAFF.

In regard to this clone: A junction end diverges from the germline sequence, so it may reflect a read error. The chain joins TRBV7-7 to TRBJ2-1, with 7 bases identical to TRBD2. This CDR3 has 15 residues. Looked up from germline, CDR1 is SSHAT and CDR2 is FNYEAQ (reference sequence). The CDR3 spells CASSNGLGDLDEQFF. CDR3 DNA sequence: TGTGCTAGCAGCAACGGACTAGGGGATTTGGATGAGCAGTTCTTC. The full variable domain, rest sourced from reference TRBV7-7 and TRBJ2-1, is GAGVSQSPRYKVTKRGQDVTLRCDPISSHATLYWYQQALGQGPEFLTYFNYEAQPDKSGLPSDRFSAERPEGSISTLTIQRTEQRDSAMYRCASSNGLGDLDEQFFGPGTRLTVL.

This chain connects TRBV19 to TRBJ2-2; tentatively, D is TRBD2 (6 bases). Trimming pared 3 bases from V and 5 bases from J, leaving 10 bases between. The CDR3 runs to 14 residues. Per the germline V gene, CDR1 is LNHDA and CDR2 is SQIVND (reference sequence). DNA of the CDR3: TGTGCCAGTAGTATCCGGGGGAAGACCGGGGAGCTGTTTTTT. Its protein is CASSIRGKTGELFF. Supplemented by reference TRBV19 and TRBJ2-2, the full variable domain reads DGGITQSPKYLFRKEGQNVTLSCEQNLNHDAMYWYRQDPGQGLRLIYYSQIVNDFQKGDIAEGYSVSREKKESFPLTVTSAQKNPTAFYLCASSIRGKTGELFFGEGSRLTVL.

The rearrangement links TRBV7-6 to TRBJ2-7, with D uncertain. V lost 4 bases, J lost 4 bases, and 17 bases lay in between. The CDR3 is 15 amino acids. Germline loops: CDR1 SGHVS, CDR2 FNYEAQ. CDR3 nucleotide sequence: TGTGCCAGCAGCTCCCTCTTTGGTGGCGGTTACGAGCAGTACTTC. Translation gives CASSSLFGGGYEQYF.

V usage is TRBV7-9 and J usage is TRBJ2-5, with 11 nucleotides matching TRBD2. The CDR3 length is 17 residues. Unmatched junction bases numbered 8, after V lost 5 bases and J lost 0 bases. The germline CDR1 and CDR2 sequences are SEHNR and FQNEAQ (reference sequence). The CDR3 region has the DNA TGTGCCAGCAGCAACAAGGGACTAGCGGACGACCAAGAGACCCAGTACTTC. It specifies CASSNKGLADDQETQYF.

This chain's CDR3 is CASSYPVTGELFF. As DNA, the CDR3 is TGTGCCAGCAGTTACCCCGTAACCGGGGAGCTGTTTTTT. The chain recombines TRBV6-6 with TRBJ2-2; D unclear. V lost 2 bases and J lost 5, with 6 bases in between. The CDR3 is 13 residues long. Germline CDR1 is MNHNY and CDR2 is SVGAGI (reference sequence).

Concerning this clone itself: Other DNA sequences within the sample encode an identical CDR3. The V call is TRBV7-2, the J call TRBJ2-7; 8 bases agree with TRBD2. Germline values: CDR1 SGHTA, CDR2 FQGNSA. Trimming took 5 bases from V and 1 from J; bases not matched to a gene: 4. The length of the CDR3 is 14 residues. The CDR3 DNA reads TGTGCCAGCAGCCCCACTAGCGGTTCCTACGAGCAGTACTTC. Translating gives CASSPTSGSYEQYF.

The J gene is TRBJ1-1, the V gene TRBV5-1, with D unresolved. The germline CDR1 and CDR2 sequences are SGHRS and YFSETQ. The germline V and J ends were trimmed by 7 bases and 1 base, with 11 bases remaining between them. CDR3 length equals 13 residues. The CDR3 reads CASRADGNTEAFF. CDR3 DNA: TGCGCCAGCCGCGCGGACGGGAACACTGAAGCTTTCTTT.

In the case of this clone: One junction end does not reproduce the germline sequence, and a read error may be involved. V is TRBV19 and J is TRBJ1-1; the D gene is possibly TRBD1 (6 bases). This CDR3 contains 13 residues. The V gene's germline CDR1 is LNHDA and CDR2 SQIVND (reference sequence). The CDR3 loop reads CASSIRTPEGGSF. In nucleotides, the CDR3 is TGTGCCAGTAGTATACGGACGCCAGAGGGGGGATCATTT.

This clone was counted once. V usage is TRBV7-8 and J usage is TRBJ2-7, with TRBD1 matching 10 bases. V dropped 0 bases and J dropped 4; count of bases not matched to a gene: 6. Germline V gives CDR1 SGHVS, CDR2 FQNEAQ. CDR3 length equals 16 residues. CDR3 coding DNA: TGTGCCAGCAGCTTAGCCAAGGGACAGGGGCGATACGAGCAGTACTTC. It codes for CASSLAKGQGRYEQYF.

DNA for the CDR3: TGTGCCAGCAGCTTAGGCCCTGGACAGCCCATGAACACTGAAGCTTTCTTT. Translating it yields CASSLGPGQPMNTEAFF. V and J are TRBV7-6 and TRBJ1-1; D may be TRBD1 (6 bases). Germline V gene sequence: CDR1 SGHVS, CDR2 FNYEAQ. The CDR3 covers 17 residues. The V and J ends lost 1 base and 0 bases respectively, with 15 bases between them.

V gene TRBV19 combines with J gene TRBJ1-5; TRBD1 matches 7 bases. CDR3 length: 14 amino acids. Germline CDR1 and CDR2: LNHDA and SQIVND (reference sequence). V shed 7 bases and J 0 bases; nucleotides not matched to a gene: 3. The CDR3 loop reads CASKTGISNQPQHF. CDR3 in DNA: TGTGCCAGTAAGACAGGGATTAGCAATCAGCCCCAGCATTTT.

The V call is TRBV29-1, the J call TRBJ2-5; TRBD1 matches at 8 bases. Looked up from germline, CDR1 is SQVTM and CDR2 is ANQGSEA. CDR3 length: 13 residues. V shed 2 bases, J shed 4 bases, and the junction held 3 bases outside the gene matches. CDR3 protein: CSVERQGRETQYF. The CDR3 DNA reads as TGCAGCGTTGAAAGACAGGGGCGAGAGACCCAGTACTTC.

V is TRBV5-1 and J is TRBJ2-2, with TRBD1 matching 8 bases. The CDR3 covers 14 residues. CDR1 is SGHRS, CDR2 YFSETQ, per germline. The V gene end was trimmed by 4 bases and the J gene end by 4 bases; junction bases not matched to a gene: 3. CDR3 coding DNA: TGCGCCAGCAGCAACCAGGGGGCCACCGGGGAGCTGTTTTTT. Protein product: CASSNQGATGELFF.

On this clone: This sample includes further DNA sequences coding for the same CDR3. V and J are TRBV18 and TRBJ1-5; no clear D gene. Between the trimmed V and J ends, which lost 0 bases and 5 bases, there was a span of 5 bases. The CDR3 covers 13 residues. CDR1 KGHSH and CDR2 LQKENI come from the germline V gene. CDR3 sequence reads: CASSPPGDQPQHF. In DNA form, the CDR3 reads TGTGCCAGCTCACCACCGGGTGATCAGCCCCAGCATTTT.

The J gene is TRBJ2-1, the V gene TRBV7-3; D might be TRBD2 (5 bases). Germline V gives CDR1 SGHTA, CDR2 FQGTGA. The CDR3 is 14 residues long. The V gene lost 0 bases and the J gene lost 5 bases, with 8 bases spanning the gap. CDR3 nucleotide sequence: TGTGCCAGCAGCTTAACCCTAGCCCACAATGAGCAGTTCTTC. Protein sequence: CASSLTLAHNEQFF.

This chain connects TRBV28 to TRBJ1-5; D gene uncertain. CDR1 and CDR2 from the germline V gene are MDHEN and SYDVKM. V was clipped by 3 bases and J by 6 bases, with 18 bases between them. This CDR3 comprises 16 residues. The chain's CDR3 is CASSFSFSGRGQPQHF. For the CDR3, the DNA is TGTGCCAGCAGTTTTTCTTTCAGCGGTCGAGGTCAGCCCCAGCATTTT.